The 28 T cell receptor beta chains below come from one sample, sequenced in a study of T cells after somatic rescue of genetic block (dated by TCRdb to the early 2020s). Library prep was done by the immunoSEQ multiplex PCR assay. Sourced from immuneACCESS, this table was stored by TCRdb with only in-frame sequences that have V and J called. A share of the clones is absent; for the studies checked, an unresolved V gene accounts for under half, and the remainder has no known explanation. This sample holds around 100,000 clones; 85% to 95% were observed only once. The top ten clonotypes cover approximately 1.3% of the sample. Sample: peripheral blood mononuclear cells (PBMCs). Every receptor here comes from a young woman.

The chain couples TRBV19 to TRBJ1-1; TRBD1 aligns across 8 bases. The CDR3 has 15 amino acids. V gave up 6 bases and J gave up 1 base; unmatched junction bases: 7. The germline CDR1 and CDR2 sequences are LNHDA and SQIVND (reference sequence). The chain's CDR3 is CASRGGQVTNTEAFF. Here the CDR3 DNA reads TGTGCCAGTAGAGGGGGACAGGTTACGAACACTGAAGCTTTCTTT.

The chain couples TRBV9 to TRBJ1-2; no reliable D call. Between the trimmed V and J ends, which lost 0 bases and 0 bases, there was a span of 9 bases. The CDR3 spans 15 residues. The germline gives CDR1 SGDLS, CDR2 YYNGEE. In DNA form, the CDR3 reads TGTGCCAGCAGCGTAGGGTCAGCACCTAACTATGGCTACACCTTC. It is translated as CASSVGSAPNYGYTF.

The CDR3 is CASSPRTGETQYF. CDR3 nucleotide sequence: TGTGCCAGCAGCCCTAGGACAGGAGAGACCCAGTACTTC. The gene calls are TRBV11-3 and TRBJ2-5; 7 positions match TRBD1. J lost 4 bases, V lost 5 bases, and 4 bases had no gene match. Per germline, CDR1 SGHNT and CDR2 YENEEA. CDR3 length equals 13 residues. The variable domain in full, completed from reference TRBV11-3 and TRBJ2-5, reads EAGVVQSPRYKIIEKKQPVAFWCNPISGHNTLYWYLQNLGQGPELLIRYENEEAVDDSQLPKDRFSAERLKGVDSTLKIQPAELGDSAVYLCASSPRTGETQYFGPGTRLLVL.

CDR3 protein: CASRGTSGETQFF. The CDR3 bases are TGTGCCAGCAGGGGGACTAGCGGGGAGACCCAGTTCTTC. V is TRBV2 and J is TRBJ2-1; 13 bases match TRBD2. The germline V gene has CDR1 SNHLY and CDR2 FYNNEI. The CDR3 has 13 residues. J lost 13 bases, V lost 6 bases, and 6 bases had no gene match.

This sequence joins TRBV4-3 and TRBJ1-6; D unresolved. Trimming took 1 base from V and 6 from J, leaving 10 bases between them. In germline, CDR1 is LGHNA, CDR2 YSLEER. CDR3 size: 15 residues. The CDR3 is CASSQGIGLNSPLHF. CDR3 DNA: TGCGCCAGCAGCCAAGGAATTGGACTTAATTCACCCCTCCACTTT.

Only one count was recorded for this clone. The chain is built from TRBV14 and TRBJ2-2; D uncertain. Germline CDR1 reads SGHDN; CDR2 reads FVKESK. V was pared by 4 bases and J by 6 bases, with 9 bases between. The CDR3 contains 13 residues. This CDR3 reads CASSPGSSGELFF. In DNA, the CDR3 is TGTGCCAGCAGCCCCGGGTCCTCCGGGGAGCTGTTTTTT. The full variable domain, with the rest looked up from reference TRBV14 and TRBJ2-2, is EAGVTQFPSHSVIEKGQTVTLRCDPISGHDNLYWYRRVMGKEIKFLLHFVKESKQDESGMPNNRFLAERTGGTYSTLKVQPAELEDSGVYFCASSPGSSGELFFGEGSRLTVL.

The sample holds one count of this clone. The rearrangement joins TRBV28 to TRBJ2-3; 10 bases fit TRBD2. The V gene end was trimmed by 6 bases and the J gene end by 8 bases; junction bases not matched to a gene: 8. The CDR3 is 14 amino acids. Germline assignment: CDR1 MDHEN and CDR2 SYDVKM. For the CDR3, the DNA is TGTGCCAGCAGGTTAGCGGGGGGACGGCTTACGCAGTATTTT. Protein product: CASRLAGGRLTQYF.

CDR3: CASSLGGTSLYQETQYF. CDR3 nucleotides: TGTGCCAGCAGCTTAGGGGGGACTTCTCTGTACCAAGAGACCCAGTACTTC. The chain employs TRBV7-6 and TRBJ2-5, with D perhaps matching TRBD2 (6 bases). This CDR3 spans 17 amino acids. Per the germline V gene, CDR1 is SGHVS and CDR2 is FNYEAQ. Trimming left V 1 base short and J 0 bases short, with 15 bases between.

The chain recombines TRBV7-6 with TRBJ1-2; D is unresolved. V was pared by 1 base and J by 2 bases, with 11 bases between. The CDR3 length is 15 residues. The germline V gene encodes CDR1 SGHVS and CDR2 FNYEAQ. CDR3 sequence (DNA): TGTGCCAGCAGCTTAGTTATAACTGCGAACTATGGCTACACCTTC. Translating gives CASSLVITANYGYTF.

This chain uses TRBV30 with TRBJ1-5; no clear D gene. The germline V gene encodes CDR1 GTSNPN and CDR2 SVGIG (reference sequence). The CDR3 loop spans 13 amino acids. V lost 1 base to trimming and J lost 0 bases, with 4 bases between them. The CDR3, as DNA: TGTGCCTGGAGTGGAGATAGCAATCAGCCCCAGCATTTT. Translating it yields CAWSGDSNQPQHF. Full variable domain (missing parts from reference TRBV30 and TRBJ1-5): SQTIHQWPATLVQPVGSPLSLECTVEGTSNPNLYWYRQAAGRGLQLLFYSVGIGQISSEVPQNLSASRPQDRQFILSSKKLLLSDSGFYLCAWSGDSNQPQHFGDGTRLSIL.

The chain couples TRBV7-2 to TRBJ2-7; unclear D gene. V was clipped by 5 bases and J by 0 bases, with 11 bases between them. The CDR3 spans 14 residues. In germline, CDR1 is SGHTA, CDR2 FQGNSA. The CDR3 bases are TGTGCCAGCAGCCGCTTGGGTGACTCCTACGAGCAGTACTTC. Translating it yields CASSRLGDSYEQYF.

This clone showed up just once. The rearrangement uses TRBV19 and TRBJ2-1; possible D gene TRBD2, 6 bases. V lost 6 bases and J lost 5, with 20 bases in between. CDR3 length: 16 amino acids. CDR1 and CDR2 from the germline V gene are LNHDA and SQIVND (reference sequence). CDR3 in DNA: TGTGCCAGTAGCCCAAACGGGGGTAGGAGGGACAATGAGCAGTTCTTC. It is translated as CASSPNGGRRDNEQFF.

The chain links TRBV4-1 to TRBJ1-1; weak D call: TRBD1 (6 bases). V lost 0 bases to trimming and J lost 11 bases, with 19 bases between them. Germline CDR1 MGHRA, CDR2 YSYEKL. The CDR3 loop spans 15 amino acids. The CDR3 bases are TGCGCCAGCAGCCAAGAAATATCAGGGGTGGGCTCGGCTTTCTTT. Translation: CASSQEISGVGSAFF.

The chain carries TRBV7-8 and TRBJ2-3; 11 bases map to TRBD2. The CDR3 consists of 16 residues. The V and J ends lost 5 bases and 2 bases, in that order; junction bases with no gene match: 6. CDR1 and CDR2 from the germline V gene are SGHVS and FQNEAQ. DNA of the CDR3: TGTGCCAGCAGCGCAGTAGCGGGGGGGAACACAGATACGCAGTATTTT. The encoded protein is CASSAVAGGNTDTQYF.

This rearrangement joins TRBV15 to TRBJ2-1; 10 bases align to TRBD2. The V segment lost 1 base and the J segment 6 bases; nucleotides outside the gene matches: 3. CDR1 and CDR2 (germline): LNHNV, YYDKDF (reference sequence). CDR3 length: 15 amino acids. The CDR3 loop is CATSRALAGTNEQFF. Here the CDR3 DNA reads TGTGCCACCAGCAGAGCACTAGCGGGGACCAATGAGCAGTTCTTC. Full variable domain (missing parts from reference TRBV15 and TRBJ2-1): DAMVIQNPRYQVTQFGKPVTLSCSQTLNHNVMYWYQQKSSQAPKLLFHYYDKDFNNEADTPDNFQSRRPNTSFCFLDIRSPGLGDTAMYLCATSRALAGTNEQFFGPGTRLTVL.

The chain couples TRBV11-2 to TRBJ1-2; D is possibly TRBD1 (6 bases). CDR3 length: 16 amino acids. Trimming shortened V by 1 base and J by 3 bases, and 15 bases separated the two germline ends. In germline, CDR1 is SGHAT, CDR2 FQNNGV. Written as DNA, the CDR3 is TGTGCCAGCAGCTTAGTTCCGGGGGCGGAAGACTATGGCTACACCTTC. Translating it yields CASSLVPGAEDYGYTF. Full variable domain (missing parts from reference TRBV11-2 and TRBJ1-2): EAGVAQSPRYKIIEKRQSVAFWCNPISGHATLYWYQQILGQGPKLLIQFQNNGVVDDSQLPKDRFSAERLKGVDSTLKIQPAKLEDSAVYLCASSLVPGAEDYGYTFGSGTRLTVV.

This clone has more than one count but fewer than ten. This CDR3 reads CASSIGGFNEQFF. The CDR3 nucleotides are TGTGCCAGTAGTATAGGAGGGTTCAATGAGCAGTTCTTC. V is TRBV19 and J is TRBJ2-1, with TRBD2 as a possible D gene (5 bases). The CDR3 has 13 amino acids. Trimming cost V 1 base and J 6 bases, with 7 bases left between them. The germline V gene encodes CDR1 LNHDA and CDR2 SQIVND (reference sequence).

CDR3 residues: CASSPGTGGYEQYF. Here the CDR3 DNA reads TGTGCCAGCAGTCCGGGGACAGGGGGCTACGAGCAGTACTTC. V is TRBV28 and J is TRBJ2-7; TRBD1 matches 11 bases. The J segment lost 3 bases and the V segment lost 5 bases, leaving 3 bases of the junction unmatched. The CDR3 spans 14 residues. CDR1 and CDR2 (germline): MDHEN, SYDVKM.

The chain couples TRBV4-1 to TRBJ1-6; 8 bases agree with TRBD1. The ends lost 1 base at V and 5 bases at J; junction bases unmatched: 1. Germline V gene lookup returns CDR1 MGHRA and CDR2 YSYEKL. This CDR3 has 15 residues. The CDR3 loop reads CASSQATGDNSPLHF. The CDR3 coding sequence is TGCGCCAGCAGCCAAGCGACAGGGGATAATTCACCCCTCCACTTT.

This clone was detected ten times or more. The chain recombines TRBV7-9 with TRBJ2-7, with D possibly being TRBD2 (6 bases). Germline CDR1 reads SEHNR; CDR2 reads FQNEAQ (reference sequence). The CDR3 spans 15 residues. V lost 1 base, J lost 1 base, and 11 bases lay in between. The CDR3, as DNA: TGTGCCAGCAGCTTAGTGTCAGGGAGGTCCTACGAGCAGTACTTC. Encoded protein: CASSLVSGRSYEQYF.

The V and J genes are TRBV7-7 and TRBJ2-3; 7 nucleotides agree with TRBD2. Trimming cost V 5 bases and J 1 base; bases outside gene matches: 6. Germline CDR1 SSHAT, CDR2 FNYEAQ (reference sequence). The CDR3 covers 15 residues. CDR3 DNA sequence: TGTGCCAGCAGCATCGGCGGGAGCCGCACAGATACGCAGTATTTT. Translated, it gives CASSIGGSRTDTQYF.

This chain uses TRBV5-1 with TRBJ2-3; either TRBD1 or TRBD2 may supply D (5 bases each). Germline V gives CDR1 SGHRS, CDR2 YFSETQ. V lost 3 bases to trimming and J lost 5 bases, with 25 bases between them. The CDR3 length is 18 residues. CDR3 protein: CASSSTPRAQGPRDTQYF. The CDR3 bases are TGCGCCAGCAGCTCCACGCCCAGGGCGCAGGGACCTCGAGATACGCAGTATTTT.

The genes are TRBV11-1 and TRBJ2-5; 8 positions match TRBD1. Trimming cost V 3 bases and J 1 base; bases outside gene matches: 1. This CDR3 has 14 residues. Germline V gives CDR1 SGHAT, CDR2 FQDESV (reference sequence). CDR3 region: CASSLGQAQETQYF. The CDR3 bases are TGTGCCAGCAGCTTGGGACAGGCCCAAGAGACCCAGTACTTC.

The V and J genes are TRBV4-3 and TRBJ2-3; unclear D gene. This CDR3 has 13 residues. The V end was cut by 3 bases, the J end by 7 bases, with 11 bases between. Germline lookup yields CDR1 LGHNA and CDR2 YSLEER. The CDR3 sequence is CASSQGRVYTQYF. CDR3 DNA sequence: TGCGCCAGCAGCCAGGGTAGGGTATATACGCAGTATTTT.

The chain combines TRBV15 with TRBJ2-6, with D hard to call. Per the germline V gene, CDR1 is LNHNV and CDR2 is YYDKDF (reference sequence). The CDR3 runs to 16 residues. V lost 0 bases and J lost 2, with 8 bases in between. Here the CDR3 reads CATSREGRTGANVLTF. CDR3 DNA sequence: TGTGCCACCAGCAGAGAAGGAAGGACTGGGGCCAACGTCCTGACTTTC. The whole variable domain, filled in from reference TRBV15 and TRBJ2-6, reads DAMVIQNPRYQVTQFGKPVTLSCSQTLNHNVMYWYQQKSSQAPKLLFHYYDKDFNNEADTPDNFQSRRPNTSFCFLDIRSPGLGDTAMYLCATSREGRTGANVLTFGAGSRLTVL.

A remark on this clone: Other nucleotide sequences in the sample specify the same CDR3. The rearrangement uses TRBV12-5 and TRBJ1-1; weak D call: TRBD1 (5 bases). The CDR3 runs 13 residues. The germline V and J ends were trimmed by 1 base and 3 bases, with 6 bases remaining between them. Per the germline V gene, CDR1 is LGHNT and CDR2 is FRNRAP. The CDR3, as DNA: TGTGCTAGTGGTTTGGGGGGCTACACTGAAGCTTTCTTT. Its translation: CASGLGGYTEAFF.

This sequence joins TRBV2 and TRBJ2-1; D might be TRBD1 (5 bases). CDR3 length: 14 residues. Germline CDR1 reads SNHLY; CDR2 reads FYNNEI. V was pared by 4 bases and J by 3 bases, with 10 bases between. The chain's CDR3 is CASSGDSFYNEQFF. The CDR3 DNA reads as TGTGCCAGCAGTGGCGACAGTTTCTACAATGAGCAGTTCTTC.

This sequence joins TRBV27 and TRBJ1-6, with TRBD1 matching 9 bases. Germline V lookup: CDR1 MNHEY, CDR2 SMNVEV (reference sequence). Germline trimming cut 7 bases from V and 9 bases from J; bases unmatched to any gene: 7. The CDR3 spans 14 residues. Here the CDR3 DNA reads TGTGCCAGCACCCTACAGGGGGCGGGTTCACCCCTCCACTTT. Amino acid sequence: CASTLQGAGSPLHF.